This T cell receptor beta chain was observed in a study of OX40 agonist ivuxolimab in advanced cancers. Across the study: The study treated patients with ivuxolimab, an agonistic anti-OX40 (CD134) antibody. Partial responses were achieved by three patients: one hepatocellular carcinoma, two cutaneous melanoma. Findings of the study overall: In CD8+ T cells, expanded clones were on average more numerous than in CD4+. Some patients who did not respond also had low normalized T-cell clonal expansion.

In the case of this clone: Its antigen is as yet unknown. At one end the junction does not follow the germline gene, possibly because of a read error.

Some clones are missing from TCRdb's copy, which holds only in-frame ones; the method was immunoSEQ multiplex PCR. In the table there are around 57,000 clones, over 80% of which are singletons. The CDR3 loop spans 14 amino acids. Germline V gives CDR1 SSHAT, CDR2 FNYEAQ (reference sequence). The sequence came from an adult with an advanced solid tumor such as melanoma, head and neck, liver or kidney cancer. The starting material was CD4+ or CD8+ T cells sorted from blood, obtained in a trial of the OX40 agonist ivuxolimab. V usage is TRBV7-7 and J usage is TRBJ1-4, with D perhaps TRBD1 (5 bases). The CDR3 region is CASSQGRGNEKLFF. The DNA for the CDR3 is TGTGCTAGCAGCCAGGGACGGGGGAATGAAAAACTGTTTTTT. The variable domain in full, with the rest retrieved from reference TRBV7-7 and TRBJ1-4, is GAGVSQSPRYKVTKRGQDVTLRCDPISSHATLYWYQQALGQGPEFLTYFNYEAQPDKSGLPSDRFSAERPEGSISTLTIQRTEQRDSAMYRCASSQGRGNEKLFFGSGTQLSVL.